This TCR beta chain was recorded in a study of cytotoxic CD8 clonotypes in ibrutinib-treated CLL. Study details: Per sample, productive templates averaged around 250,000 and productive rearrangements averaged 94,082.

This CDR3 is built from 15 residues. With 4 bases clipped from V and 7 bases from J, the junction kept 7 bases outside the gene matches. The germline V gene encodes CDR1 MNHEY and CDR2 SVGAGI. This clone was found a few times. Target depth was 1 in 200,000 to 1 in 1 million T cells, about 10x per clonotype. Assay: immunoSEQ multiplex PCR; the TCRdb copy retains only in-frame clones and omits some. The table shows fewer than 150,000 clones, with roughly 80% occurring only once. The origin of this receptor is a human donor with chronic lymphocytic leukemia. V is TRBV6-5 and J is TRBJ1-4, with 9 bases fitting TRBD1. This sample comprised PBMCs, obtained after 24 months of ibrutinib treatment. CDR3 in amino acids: CASSSRTGASEKLFF. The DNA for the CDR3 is TGTGCCAGCAGTTCCCGGACAGGGGCATCTGAAAAACTGTTTTTT.